What follows describes a single TCR beta chain. The antigen is undetermined. This sample was included in a study of response to subunit inactivated influenza vaccine. General study results and limits: Authors suggested each seasonal influenza vaccination recruits few new T cells.

Looked up from germline, CDR1 is SQVTM and CDR2 is ANQGSEA. Germline trimming cut 6 bases from V and 5 bases from J; bases unmatched to any gene: 4. This CDR3 region has 13 residues. TCRdb re-called the RT-PCR reads with MiXCR, one entry per CDR3 protein. The table has more than 700,000 distinct CDR3 sequences, 20% to 25% seen once. This receptor was taken from a man aged 50 or older who received an inactivated influenza vaccine. The sequencing here drew on PBMCs from blood, taken 5 to 6 days after vaccination. The chain has TRBV29-1 and TRBJ2-5; TRBD2 matches 12 bases. This CDR3 reads CSVTSGGRETQYF. The CDR3 bases are TGCAGCGTAACTAGCGGGGGGCGTGAGACCCAGTACTTC.